The 9 T cell receptor beta chains presented below share a single source sample, sequenced in a study of graft-versus-host responses after intestinal transplantation listed by TCRdb under 2021. Library preparation used the immunoSEQ multiplex PCR assay. What TCRdb holds here is the immuneACCESS table cut down to in-frame rearrangements. Part of the clones is not present; checked against another copy, under half of the missing clones reflect an unresolved V gene, and the others are unexplained. The sample includes 40,000 to 55,000 clones, with about 90% observed a single time. The top ten clones comprise 0.62% of the sample. No antigen has been identified for these receptors. The time point label for this specimen denotes: cells obtained before transplantation from donor or recipient. The sample in question was unstimulated CD4+ T cells sorted from spleen or lymph node cells, obtained before transplant. These receptors came from a human donor who was the organ donor for an intestinal transplant.

The V gene is TRBV28, the J gene TRBJ2-7; D perhaps matches TRBD2 (7 bases). CDR1 and CDR2 (germline): MDHEN, SYDVKM. The V end was cut by 6 bases, the J end by 6 bases, with 15 bases between. The CDR3 contains 13 residues. The CDR3 sequence is CASRERGGTEQYF. In nucleotides, the CDR3 is TGTGCCAGCAGAGAGAGGGGGGGCACCGAGCAGTACTTC. Looking up the rest from reference TRBV28 and TRBJ2-7 gives the full variable domain: DVKVTQSSRYLVKRTGEKVFLECVQDMDHENMFWYRQDPGLGLRLIYFSYDVKMKEKGDIPEGYSVSREKKERFSLILESASTNQTSMYLCASRERGGTEQYFGPGTRLTVT.

V usage is TRBV19 and J usage is TRBJ1-1; D might be TRBD1 (5 bases). CDR3 size: 15 residues. The germline gives CDR1 LNHDA, CDR2 SQIVND (reference sequence). Trimming took off 7 bases at V and 3 bases at J, with 18 bases between the two ends. CDR3 nucleotide sequence: TGTGCCAGTACAAGGGAAATAACAGGTTACACTGAAGCTTTCTTT. Residues: CASTREITGYTEAFF. The variable domain in full, completed from reference TRBV19 and TRBJ1-1, reads DGGITQSPKYLFRKEGQNVTLSCEQNLNHDAMYWYRQDPGQGLRLIYYSQIVNDFQKGDIAEGYSVSREKKESFPLTVTSAQKNPTAFYLCASTREITGYTEAFFGQGTRLTVV.

Of note for this clone: Other DNA sequences of this sample code for an identical CDR3. V is TRBV6-4 and J is TRBJ2-1, with TRBD2 matching 10 bases. V lost 4 bases, J lost 5 bases, and 5 bases stayed unmatched. The CDR3 is made up of 15 amino acids. Germline V gene lookup returns CDR1 MRHNA and CDR2 SNTAGT. Written as DNA, the CDR3 is TGTGCCAGCAGTGTAAGCGGGAGGGCCGACAATGAGCAGTTCTTC. It is translated as CASSVSGRADNEQFF.

The chain joins TRBV6-5 to TRBJ2-2; possibly TRBD2 for D (5 bases). The CDR3 loop spans 14 amino acids. Trimming stripped 1 base from V and 5 bases from J, with 8 bases between. From germline, CDR1 is MNHEY and CDR2 SVGAGI. The CDR3 sequence: CASSYWSGTGELFF. The CDR3 region has the DNA TGTGCCAGCAGTTACTGGTCGGGGACCGGGGAGCTGTTTTTT.

The chain links TRBV18 to TRBJ2-7; 9 bases match TRBD2. The CDR3 sequence is 15 residues long. The V gene end was trimmed by 2 bases and the J gene end by 2 bases; junction bases not matched to a gene: 4. Germline V lookup: CDR1 KGHSH, CDR2 LQKENI. CDR3 sequence reads: CASSPTSGSPYEQYF. CDR3 DNA: TGTGCCAGCTCACCAACTAGCGGGTCCCCCTACGAGCAGTACTTC.

This chain connects TRBV5-4 to TRBJ2-1; 13 nucleotides match TRBD2. Germline CDR1 and CDR2: SGHNT and YYREEE (reference sequence). V was pared by 0 bases and J by 10 bases, with 4 bases of the junction left unmatched. CDR3 length equals 15 residues. CDR3 in DNA: TGTGCCAGCAGCTTGGGGGGACTAGCGGGAAACGAGCAGTTCTTC. Its translation is CASSLGGLAGNEQFF. The complete variable domain, with remaining parts taken from reference TRBV5-4 and TRBJ2-1, reads ETGVTQSPTHLIKTRGQQVTLRCSSQSGHNTVSWYQQALGQGPQFIFQYYREEENGRGNFPPRFSGLQFPNYSSELNVNALELDDSALYLCASSLGGLAGNEQFFGPGTRLTVL.

The rearrangement joins TRBV6-1 to TRBJ1-4; tentatively, D is TRBD1 (5 bases). This CDR3 has 15 amino acids. Germline CDR1 and CDR2: MNHNS and SASEGT. V was trimmed by 6 bases and J by 2 bases, leaving 13 bases between them. In nucleotides, the CDR3 is TGTGCCAGCAGGAACAGGCTTTACACTAATGAAAAACTGTTTTTT. Protein: CASRNRLYTNEKLFF.

CDR3 region: CASSPQGQGLPPLHF. The CDR3 DNA is TGTGCCAGCAGTCCTCAAGGACAGGGTCTGCCACCCCTCCACTTT. The V and J genes are TRBV7-8 and TRBJ1-6, with TRBD1 matching over 8 bases. With V trimmed by 6 bases and J by 11 bases, 12 bases remained unmatched. The CDR3 has 15 residues. CDR1 is SGHVS and CDR2 is FQNEAQ in the germline V gene.

The genes are TRBV7-8 and TRBJ1-1, with D possibly being TRBD1 (6 bases). Germline V gene lookup returns CDR1 SGHVS and CDR2 FQNEAQ. V dropped 4 bases and J dropped 0 bases, with 12 bases sitting between them. This CDR3 comprises 15 residues. In DNA, the CDR3 is TGTGCCAGCAGCTCCCCGGACAGATTGAACACTGAAGCTTTCTTT. Protein sequence: CASSSPDRLNTEAFF.